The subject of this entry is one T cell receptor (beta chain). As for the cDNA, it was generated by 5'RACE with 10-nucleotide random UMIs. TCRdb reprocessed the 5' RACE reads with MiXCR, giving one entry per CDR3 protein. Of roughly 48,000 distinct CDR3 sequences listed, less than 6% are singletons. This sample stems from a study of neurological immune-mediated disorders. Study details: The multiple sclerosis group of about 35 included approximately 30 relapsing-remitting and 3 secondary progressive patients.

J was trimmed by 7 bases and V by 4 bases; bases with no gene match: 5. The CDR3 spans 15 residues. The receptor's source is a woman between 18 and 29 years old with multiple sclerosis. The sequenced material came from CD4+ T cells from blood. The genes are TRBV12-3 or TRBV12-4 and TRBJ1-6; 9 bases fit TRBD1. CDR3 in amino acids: CASSSRTGVNSPLHF. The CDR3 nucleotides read TGTGCCAGCAGTTCGAGGACAGGGGTGAATTCACCCCTCCACTTT.